This T cell receptor (beta chain) was documented in a study of CD8+ T cells in alopecia areata. The treatment is: oral pan-JAK inhibitor, 5-10 mg twice daily. The germline gives CDR1 LNHDA, CDR2 SQIVND (reference sequence). The CDR3 contains 15 residues. The V end lost 5 bases, the J end lost 5 bases, and 16 bases lay between the germline ends. Extraction of RNA preceded its reverse transcription into cDNA, which served as the sequencing template. Produced via immunoSEQ multiplex PCR; TCRdb's table is partial and in-frame only. This table has about 220,000 clones, about 58% appearing once. The V call is TRBV19, the J call TRBJ1-5; D not certain. This receptor was obtained from a human donor with alopecia areata. Specimen: CD4+ T cells sorted from blood, collected at week 4, from a patient treated with tofacitinib. The CDR3 DNA reads as TGTGCCAGTAGTGAATTTGGGTTTTCGGATCAGCCCCAGCATTTT. It is translated as CASSEFGFSDQPQHF.